The entry that follows covers one T cell receptor (beta chain) sequence. Its antigen is still unknown. This sample stems from a study of cytomegalovirus exposure and HLA in healthy donors. Study-level findings and limits: Reportedly, a later analysis found an Asian-associated ancestry cluster had fewer N-insertions than the approximately 600-donor mean.

Researchers ran the PCR with 60 Vbeta and 13 Jbeta primers. Measured with immunoSEQ multiplex PCR; TCRdb has only the in-frame clones, and not every one. The sample lists fewer than 150,000 clones, approximately 80% occurring once. Deletions cut 6 bases from V and 3 bases from J, with 15 bases between. Germline V gene lookup returns CDR1 LNHDA and CDR2 SQIVND (reference sequence). The CDR3 is 15 amino acids. The rearrangement uses TRBV19 and TRBJ1-5; weak D call: TRBD1 (6 bases). Sequenced input: PBMCs. The TCR originated in a man aged 25 to 45 in good health and CMV-seronegative. CDR3 loop: CASRPPTGINQPQHF. Written as DNA, the CDR3 is TGTGCCAGTAGACCTCCTACAGGGATCAATCAGCCCCAGCATTTT.